The T cell receptor beta chain described here comes from a study of CD4 and CD8 cells across lung adenocarcinoma regions. Localized lung adenocarcinoma, a non-small cell lung cancer, affected the donors. In its sample, this clonotype is medium-sized. TCRdb itself ran the PCR reads through MiXCR, one entry per CDR3 protein. The table records 3,000 to 4,000 distinct CDR3 sequences, approximately 60% of them present only once. Material: CD8+ T cells from the margin of a lung tumor. The TCR sequence derives from a female donor with lung adenocarcinoma. The CD4 and CD8 labels of this study may be unreliable.

CDR3 sequence reads: CASSESPGGPETQYF. Here the CDR3 DNA reads TGCGCCAGCAGTGAGTCCCCGGGGGGGCCGGAGACCCAGTACTTC. The chain joins TRBV10-2 to TRBJ2-5, with 8 bases lining up with TRBD2. The CDR3 loop spans 15 amino acids. The V segment lost 0 bases and the J segment 5 bases; nucleotides outside the gene matches: 5. Per germline, CDR1 WSHSY and CDR2 SAAADI.